Shown below are 21 T cell receptor beta chains from a single sample sequenced in a study of cytomegalovirus exposure and HLA in healthy donors. In the PCR, 60 Vbeta and 13 Jbeta primers were used. Assay: immunoSEQ multiplex PCR; the TCRdb copy retains only in-frame clones and omits some. The top ten hold 4% to 5.5% of the sample, which has under 30,000 clones, roughly 79% seen once. The material sequenced was PBMCs. These receptors were collected from a male donor in good health and CMV-seronegative.

The chain employs TRBV7-9 and TRBJ2-7, with 8 bases matching TRBD1. V dropped 4 bases and J dropped 1; count of bases not matched to a gene: 6. Germline loops: CDR1 SEHNR, CDR2 FQNEAQ (reference sequence). The CDR3 extends over 15 amino acids. The CDR3 reads CASSSDWTGSYEQYF. The DNA of the CDR3 is TGTGCCAGCAGCTCCGACTGGACAGGGTCCTACGAGCAGTACTTC.

The chain links TRBV29-1 to TRBJ2-3; TRBD2 aligns across 9 bases. In germline, CDR1 is SQVTM, CDR2 ANQGSEA. V was clipped by 2 bases and J by 3 bases; unmatched bases: 3. The CDR3 has 14 amino acids. The CDR3 DNA sequence: TGCAGCGTTGAATCTAGCGGGATTACAGATACGCAGTATTTT. It specifies CSVESSGITDTQYF.

This chain joins TRBV6-1 and TRBJ2-3; D perhaps matches TRBD2 (6 bases). Trimming took 2 bases from V and 2 from J, leaving 14 bases between them. There are 16 residues in the CDR3. Germline values: CDR1 MNHNS, CDR2 SASEGT. The CDR3 DNA is TGTGCCAGCAGTGAAATCGCGGGATTACCCACAGATACGCAGTATTTT. Protein product: CASSEIAGLPTDTQYF.

The chain has TRBV29-1 and TRBJ2-7; 10 bases match TRBD1. The J segment lost 4 bases and the V segment lost 1 base, leaving 10 bases of the junction unmatched. Germline V gene lookup returns CDR1 SQVTM and CDR2 ANQGSEA. The CDR3 runs 16 residues. The chain's CDR3 is CSVEGPPGTGVYEQYF. In DNA, the CDR3 is TGCAGCGTTGAAGGCCCCCCCGGGACAGGGGTATACGAGCAGTACTTC.

This chain uses TRBV29-1 with TRBJ1-1; possible D gene TRBD1, 5 bases. Germline V gene lookup returns CDR1 SQVTM and CDR2 ANQGSEA. CDR3 size: 11 residues. V lost 4 bases and J 6 bases, leaving 9 bases between the germline ends. CDR3 bases: TGCAGCGTTGGAGACAGTCCTGAAGCTTTCTTT. Its translation: CSVGDSPEAFF.

This chain links TRBV4-1 with TRBJ2-3, with TRBD2 matching over 9 bases. V lost 1 base to trimming and J lost 6 bases; unmatched junction nucleotides: 5. This CDR3 spans 15 amino acids. Looked up from germline, CDR1 is MGHRA and CDR2 is YSYEKL. The CDR3 coding sequence is TGCGCCAGCAGCCAAGTCGGGACTAGCCTGGATACGCAGTATTTT. Residues: CASSQVGTSLDTQYF.

This sequence joins TRBV4-3 and TRBJ2-5; maybe TRBD2 (5 bases). V lost 0 bases and J 11 bases, leaving 19 bases between the germline ends. This CDR3 has 15 amino acids. Germline-derived CDR1 and CDR2 are LGHNA and YSLEER. The CDR3 loop reads CASSQDRTRLAEQYF. CDR3 bases: TGCGCCAGCAGCCAAGATCGGACTCGACTCGCGGAGCAGTACTTC.

The chain employs TRBV27 and TRBJ2-5, with D possibly being TRBD2 (6 bases). Germline V CDR1 and CDR2: MNHEY, SMNVEV (reference sequence). The CDR3 has 14 amino acids. Between the trimmed V and J ends, which lost 2 bases and 0 bases, there was a span of 7 bases. CDR3 nucleotide sequence: TGTGCCAGCAGTTTACGGGGGTACCAAGAGACCCAGTACTTC. As protein: CASSLRGYQETQYF.

The chain links TRBV9 to TRBJ2-4; tentatively, D is TRBD2 (7 bases). The V gene lost 3 bases and the J gene lost 2 bases, with 18 bases spanning the gap. Germline lookup yields CDR1 SGDLS and CDR2 YYNGEE. The CDR3 length is 17 residues. CDR3 sequence reads: CASSGEGGASTKNIQYF. CDR3 in DNA: TGTGCCAGCAGCGGGGAGGGGGGGGCTTCGACCAAAAACATTCAGTACTTC.

Here the CDR3 DNA reads TGTGCCAGCAGCTACCCCGGTGGGGCCAACGTCCTGACTTTC. As protein: CASSYPGGANVLTF. The V gene is TRBV7-3, the J gene TRBJ2-6; D gene uncertain. Germline loops: CDR1 SGHTA, CDR2 FQGTGA. Trimming removed 4 bases from V and 3 bases from J, with 7 bases in between. CDR3 length: 14 amino acids.

This chain uses TRBV4-3 with TRBJ2-3; D may be TRBD1 (5 bases). The CDR3 totals 18 residues. Germline-derived CDR1 and CDR2 are LGHNA and YSLEER. V lost 0 bases, J lost 2 bases, and 18 bases lay in between. The CDR3 bases are TGCGCCAGCAGCCAAGATGTCAGGGCGGCCCTTATCACAGATACGCAGTATTTT. It translates to CASSQDVRAALITDTQYF.

The rearrangement joins TRBV28 to TRBJ1-4, with 8 bases lining up with TRBD1. V was pared by 2 bases and J by 8 bases, with 19 bases of the junction left unmatched. Germline V CDR1 and CDR2: MDHEN, SYDVKM. The CDR3 loop spans 19 amino acids. The CDR3 DNA reads TGTGCCAGCAGTTTAATAGACAGGGGTTATTACAAGGGAGGCGAAAAACTGTTTTTT. It yields the protein CASSLIDRGYYKGGEKLFF.

This chain uses TRBV28 with TRBJ1-6; 8 nucleotides align to TRBD1. Trimming at V came to 6 bases and at J to 11 bases, leaving 15 bases not matched to a gene. CDR3 size: 16 residues. Germline CDR1 and CDR2: MDHEN and SYDVKM. CDR3 sequence (DNA): TGTGCCAGCAGCACACGCGTACAGGGGGATAGCCCACCCCTCCACTTT. Protein sequence: CASSTRVQGDSPPLHF.

J is TRBJ2-7 and V is TRBV9; the match to TRBD2 covers 11 bases. Germline V gene data show CDR1 as SGDLS and CDR2 as YYNGEE. This CDR3 comprises 14 residues. V dropped 3 bases and J dropped 5; count of bases not matched to a gene: 4. In nucleotides, the CDR3 is TGTGCCAGCAGCGCGACTAGCGGGACCCACGAGCAGTACTTC. It yields the protein CASSATSGTHEQYF. The full variable domain, completed using reference TRBV9 and TRBJ2-7, is DSGVTQTPKHLITATGQRVTLRCSPRSGDLSVYWYQQSLDQGLQFLIQYYNGEERAKGNILERFSAQQFPDLHSELNLSSLELGDSALYFCASSATSGTHEQYFGPGTRLTVT.

This clone has a handful of counts. The CDR3 sequence is CASSSLNPGQGAFTDTQYF. In DNA form, the CDR3 reads TGTGCCAGCAGCTCATTAAATCCGGGACAGGGGGCTTTCACAGATACGCAGTATTTT. The gene calls are TRBV13 and TRBJ2-3, with 12 positions matching TRBD1. This CDR3 is built from 19 residues. The junction had 13 bases not matched to a gene; V was cut back by 4 bases and J by 2 bases. Germline V lookup: CDR1 PRHDT, CDR2 FYEKMQ (reference sequence).

The chain links TRBV19 to TRBJ1-1, with TRBD1 matching over 7 bases. Per germline, CDR1 LNHDA and CDR2 SQIVND (reference sequence). CDR3 length: 13 amino acids. V shed 8 bases and J 1 base; nucleotides not matched to a gene: 4. DNA of the CDR3: TGTGCCAGTCAGGGGGACGGGAACACTGAAGCTTTCTTT. Its protein product is CASQGDGNTEAFF.

The chain joins TRBV29-1 to TRBJ2-2, with a possible D match to TRBD1 (6 bases). Trimming removed 7 bases from V and 5 bases from J, with 14 bases in between. CDR1 SQVTM and CDR2 ANQGSEA come from the germline V gene. This CDR3 region has 13 residues. The CDR3 DNA follows: TGCAGCGCTATCAGGGGAAGGACCGGGGAGCTGTTTTTT. The encoded protein is CSAIRGRTGELFF.

This chain joins TRBV2 and TRBJ2-4; D gene ambiguous. The germline gives CDR1 SNHLY, CDR2 FYNNEI. V was cut by 3 bases and J by 2 bases, with 14 bases left in between. This CDR3 has 16 amino acids. The CDR3 spells CASSDLERLTKNIQYF. The CDR3 region has the DNA TGTGCCAGCAGTGACCTTGAGAGACTGACCAAAAACATTCAGTACTTC.

The chain couples TRBV7-2 to TRBJ2-3; D not resolved. Germline loops: CDR1 SGHTA, CDR2 FQGNSA. The V end was cut by 4 bases, the J end by 4 bases, with 9 bases between. CDR3 length equals 13 residues. The CDR3 reads CASSYKAADTQYF. CDR3 coding DNA: TGTGCCAGCAGCTATAAGGCGGCAGATACGCAGTATTTT.

This rearrangement joins TRBV7-3 to TRBJ1-2; TRBD1 matches at 9 bases. Germline-derived CDR1 and CDR2 are SGHTA and FQGTGA. The CDR3 is 13 residues long. Trimming at V came to 4 bases and at J to 10 bases, leaving 7 bases not matched to a gene. The CDR3 is CASSSQGATAYTF. For the CDR3, the DNA is TGTGCCAGCAGCTCACAGGGGGCGACGGCCTACACCTTC.

J is TRBJ2-3 and V is TRBV28, with TRBD2 matching over 11 bases. The length of the CDR3 is 15 residues. The germline CDR1 and CDR2 sequences are MDHEN and SYDVKM. The V segment lost 8 bases and the J segment 4 bases; nucleotides outside the gene matches: 8. CDR3 amino acids: CASGLLAGAADTQYF. The CDR3 DNA sequence: TGTGCCAGCGGGCTACTAGCGGGAGCTGCAGATACGCAGTATTTT. Full variable domain (outside the CDR3, taken from reference TRBV28 and TRBJ2-3): DVKVTQSSRYLVKRTGEKVFLECVQDMDHENMFWYRQDPGLGLRLIYFSYDVKMKEKGDIPEGYSVSREKKERFSLILESASTNQTSMYLCASGLLAGAADTQYFGPGTRLTVL.